This TCR beta chain was profiled in a study of tumor-infiltrating lymphocytes in localized non-small cell lung cancer. Per the germline V gene, CDR1 is KGHSH and CDR2 is LQKENI. The CDR3 totals 13 residues. Deletions cut 4 bases from V and 8 bases from J, with 11 bases between. This clone is medium-sized within its sample. Assay used: immunoSEQ multiplex PCR; TCRdb lists only in-frame clones, some missing. The data hold roughly 7,100 clones, with 74% observed a single time. The sequence was obtained from a human donor with non-small cell lung cancer. The genes are TRBV18 and TRBJ1-4; the D is unclear. What was sequenced was uninvolved lung tissue not adjacent to the tumor. DNA of the CDR3: TGTGCCAGCTCACTCACCAATGCCGAAAAACTGTTTTTT. It codes for CASSLTNAEKLFF.